Shown below are 20 T cell receptor beta chains from a single sample sequenced in a study of immune characterization of retroperitoneal liposarcoma. TCRdb reprocessed the PCR reads with MiXCR, giving one entry per CDR3 protein. In the table there are about 9,700 distinct CDR3 sequences, around a quarter of which are singletons. The sample comprised tumor tissue. These TCRs come from a female donor with retroperitoneal liposarcoma.

Notes on this clonotype: The conserved phenylalanine or tryptophan is not found at the CDR3 terminus, so this likely reflects a read error. No DNA is shown, since the ends of the CDR3 on it are uncertain; the CDR3 is the one TCRdb lists. The V and J genes are TRBV11-2 and TRBJ2-6; TRBD2, as called in the table, went unchecked against the DNA. With termini counted, the CDR3 has 9 amino acids. Per germline, CDR1 SGHAT and CDR2 FQNNGV. The CDR3 is CASSAFPSG.

This clonotype is medium-sized in the sample. The genes are TRBV7-2 and TRBJ2-1; TRBD2 matches at 10 bases. The last part of the DNA fits TRBJ2-7 better; the J call may be wrong. The CDR3 spans 16 residues. The germline V gene has CDR1 SGHTA and CDR2 FQGNSA. The CDR3 reads CASSFPSGSSYNEQYF. The CDR3 bases are TGTGCCAGCAGCTTTCCTAGCGGGAGCTCCTACAATGAGCAGTACTTC.

The chain has TRBV28 and TRBJ2-2; D gene unclear. The CDR3 contains 14 residues. CDR1 MDHEN and CDR2 SYDVKM come from the germline V gene. Trimming removed 2 bases at V and 3 bases at J, with 7 bases between. CDR3 in amino acids: CASSLPDHTGELFF. The CDR3 DNA is TGTGCCAGCAGTTTACCTGATCACACCGGGGAGCTGTTTTTT.

This clonotype appeared a few times. The gene calls are TRBV14 and TRBJ2-5, with D uncertain. With the DNA end fitting TRBJ2-1 better, the J assignment may be wrong. The CDR3 contains 14 residues. From germline, CDR1 is SGHDN and CDR2 FVKESK. CDR3 sequence (DNA): TGTGCCAGCAGCCCTGAACAGAGATTCTACGAGCAGTTCTTC. This encodes CASSPEQRFYEQFF.

As concerns this clonotype: Mismatch with germline at one junction end may stem from a read error. This rearrangement joins TRBV5-3 to TRBJ2-2; 8 positions agree with TRBD2. TRBV5-3 is an ORF for which the function is uncertain. The CDR3 totals 16 residues. CDR3 in amino acids: CASSLARGGATGELFF. The CDR3 DNA reads as TGTGCCAGCAGCTTGGCTCGGGGGGGGGCCACCGGGGAGCTGTTTTTT.

The rearrangement links TRBV11-1 to TRBJ1-1; D call uncertain. This CDR3 comprises 13 residues. The germline gives CDR1 SGHAT, CDR2 FQDESV (reference sequence). Trimming removed 1 base at V and 2 bases at J, with 5 bases between. In DNA, the CDR3 is TGTGCCAGCAGCTTAGGTCTCAACACTGAAGCTTTCTTT. It codes for CASSLGLNTEAFF.

This sequence joins TRBV6-1 and TRBJ2-3; D remains ambiguous. The better agreement between TRBJ2-1 and the DNA end casts doubt on the J call. The CDR3 contains 14 residues. The germline CDR1 and CDR2 sequences are MNHNS and SASEGT. The CDR3 coding sequence is TGTGCCAGTAGCCTCATCGGCACCTCCTACGAGCAGTTCTTC. Protein: CASSLIGTSYEQFF.

The chain joins TRBV11-1 to TRBJ2-1; D unclear. CDR1 is SGHAT and CDR2 is FQDESV in the germline V gene (reference sequence). The CDR3 covers 15 residues. V was clipped by 2 bases and J by 7 bases, with 15 bases between them. The CDR3, as DNA: TGTGCCAGCAGCTTACAAGGTGATCTCAGAAATGAGCAGTTCTTC. Protein: CASSLQGDLRNEQFF.

This clonotype ranks as large. The chain uses TRBV6-1 and TRBJ2-3, with 10 nucleotides matching TRBD1. The ends lost 3 bases at V and 1 base at J; junction bases unmatched: 1. From germline, CDR1 is MNHNS and CDR2 SASEGT. CDR3 size: 15 residues. CDR3 DNA sequence: TGTGCCAGCAGTGAGGGACAGGGGCGCACAGATACGCAGTATTTT. This sequence encodes CASSEGQGRTDTQYF.

This clonotype was recorded a few times. The gene calls are TRBV6-1 and TRBJ2-1; 8 nucleotides line up with TRBD1. The trim removed 7 bases at V and 10 bases at J, leaving 12 bases unmatched. CDR1 MNHNS and CDR2 SASEGT come from the germline V gene. This CDR3 contains 14 residues. The CDR3, as DNA: TGTGCCAGCAACTTATCGGGACAGGTGTTCGAGCAGTTCTTC. Residues: CASNLSGQVFEQFF.

This rearrangement joins TRBV6-1 to TRBJ2-1; no clear D gene. V gave up 1 base and J gave up 7 bases, with 8 bases separating them. From germline, CDR1 is MNHNS and CDR2 SASEGT. The CDR3 contains 13 residues. The CDR3 nucleotides read TGTGCCAGCAGTGAAGTATGGGGAAATGAGCAGTTCTTC. Its translation is CASSEVWGNEQFF.

The chain recombines TRBV4-1 with TRBJ2-1; 7 bases are a match to TRBD2. V gave up 1 base and J gave up 3 bases; unmatched junction bases: 3. The CDR3 is made up of 15 amino acids. Germline V gene data show CDR1 as MGHRA and CDR2 as YSYEKL. CDR3 loop: CASSQGGGGYNEQFF. In DNA form, the CDR3 reads TGCGCCAGCAGCCAAGGGGGCGGGGGCTACAATGAGCAGTTCTTC.

This clonotype came up many times. The J gene is TRBJ1-1, the V gene TRBV6-1, with 9 bases matching TRBD1. The V gene's germline CDR1 is MNHNS and CDR2 SASEGT. Trimming took 8 bases from V and 7 from J; bases not matched to a gene: 8. The CDR3 length is 13 residues. CDR3 loop: CASDKGQGIEAFF. The CDR3 DNA reads TGTGCCAGCGATAAGGGACAGGGAATTGAAGCTTTCTTT.

The chain recombines TRBV6-8 with TRBJ2-1; possible D gene TRBD1, 6 bases. V lost 0 bases and J 4 bases, leaving 13 bases between the germline ends. Germline-derived CDR1 and CDR2 are MNHGY and SAAAGT. This CDR3 region has 16 residues. The CDR3 nucleotides read TGTGCCAGCAGTTACTCGGGGACAATACCATACAATGAGCAGTTCTTC. Translated: CASSYSGTIPYNEQFF.

This clonotype was seen a few times. The chain joins TRBV12-3 or TRBV12-4 to TRBJ2-3; D not certain. Between the trimmed V and J ends, which lost 4 bases and 5 bases, there was a span of 7 bases. This CDR3 is built from 12 residues. The CDR3 nucleotides read TGTGCCAGCAGTTGGGCCCAAGATACGCAGTATTTT. Protein: CASSWAQDTQYF.

In its sample, this clonotype is medium-sized (0.01 to 0.1%). The chain combines TRBV7-2 with TRBJ2-1; the D gene is possibly TRBD2 (5 bases). The length of the CDR3 is 16 residues. The V end lost 1 base, the J end lost 13 bases, and 23 bases lay between the germline ends. Germline values: CDR1 SGHTA, CDR2 FQGNSA. Written as DNA, the CDR3 is TGTGCCAGCAGCTTAGAGAGCGTAGTGGTCTGGGAGACCCAGTTCTTC. It codes for CASSLESVVVWETQFF.

In its sample, this clonotype was seen many times. The chain is built from TRBV11-1 and TRBJ2-3, with D uncertain. Germline V lookup: CDR1 SGHAT, CDR2 FQDESV (reference sequence). V was clipped by 4 bases and J by 2 bases, with 1 base between them. The CDR3 has 11 amino acids. The CDR3 loop reads CASSSTDTQYF. The CDR3 DNA reads as TGTGCCAGCAGCTCCACAGATACGCAGTATTTT. Filled out from reference TRBV11-1 and TRBJ2-3, the complete variable domain reads EAEVAQSPRYKITEKSQAVAFWCDPISGHATLYWYRQILGQGPELLVQFQDESVVDDSQLPKDRFSAERLKGVDSTLKIQPAELGDSAMYLCASSSTDTQYFGPGTRLTVL.

This clonotype was detected only a few times. CDR3 amino acids: CASSLGGLARYNEQFF. The CDR3 nucleotides read TGTGCCAGCAGTTTGGGTGGACTAGCTAGGTACAATGAGCAGTTCTTC. V is TRBV27 and J is TRBJ2-1; 8 bases match TRBD2. V was pared by 3 bases and J by 4 bases, with 8 bases of the junction left unmatched. The germline gives CDR1 MNHEY, CDR2 SMNVEV (reference sequence). CDR3 size: 16 residues.

This clonotype is termed medium-sized. The gene calls are TRBV6-1 and TRBJ2-3; D is undetermined. Germline assignment: CDR1 MNHNS and CDR2 SASEGT. CDR3 length: 16 residues. V lost 1 base, J lost 1 base, and 12 bases lay in between. CDR3 sequence: CASSEGWGFGTDTQYF. The CDR3 DNA reads TGTGCCAGCAGTGAAGGTTGGGGATTCGGCACAGATACGCAGTATTTT.

This clonotype was observed at least ten times. The chain couples TRBV6-1 to TRBJ2-5, with 14 bases fitting TRBD2. From germline, CDR1 is MNHNS and CDR2 SASEGT. The CDR3 runs 15 residues. V lost 8 bases to trimming and J lost 11 bases; unmatched junction nucleotides: 13. The CDR3 DNA reads TGTGCCAGCGGAATCCGACTAGCGGGGGGGCGTGAGCAGTACTTC. Translation: CASGIRLAGGREQYF.